Each of the 16 T cell receptor beta chains below was sequenced from the same sample in a study of cytomegalovirus exposure and HLA in healthy donors. Use of 60 Vbeta and 13 Jbeta primers characterized the PCR. Only in-frame clones appear in the TCRdb table, and some are missing; sequencing was by immunoSEQ multiplex PCR. The sample has 150,000 to 200,000 clones, 80% seen once. Specimen: PBMCs. Receptors were obtained from a man in his thirties or forties in good health and CMV-seronegative.

This clone was seen only a few times. The chain recombines TRBV5-8 with TRBJ2-7; TRBD2 is a possible D gene (6 bases). The V end was cut by 0 bases, the J end by 5 bases, with 18 bases between. This CDR3 is built from 16 residues. The V gene's germline CDR1 is SGHTS and CDR2 YDEGEE. CDR3 amino acids: CASSLVGGSLGHEQYF. CDR3 in DNA: TGTGCCAGCAGCTTGGTGGGGGGTTCCCTAGGACACGAGCAGTACTTC.

This clone was seen a single time. This chain links TRBV7-2 with TRBJ2-5; weak D call: TRBD1 (6 bases). The CDR3 contains 14 residues. From germline, CDR1 is SGHTA and CDR2 FQGNSA. V was cut by 5 bases and J by 2 bases, with 12 bases left in between. CDR3 sequence: CASSAGTIQETQYF. The CDR3 DNA sequence: TGTGCCAGCAGCGCCGGGACAATACAAGAGACCCAGTACTTC.

The genes are TRBV6-5 and TRBJ2-7; TRBD2 matches at 12 bases. Germline V gene lookup returns CDR1 MNHEY and CDR2 SVGAGI. This CDR3 is built from 15 residues. V trimming: 6 bases; J trimming: 7 bases; junction bases outside the gene matches: 10. The CDR3: CASRPSGGALWEQYF. DNA for the CDR3: TGTGCCAGCAGACCTAGCGGGGGGGCCTTGTGGGAGCAGTACTTC.

The V gene is TRBV9, the J gene TRBJ2-5; D remains ambiguous. The CDR3 sequence is 14 residues long. Germline V gene lookup returns CDR1 SGDLS and CDR2 YYNGEE. V lost 0 bases and J 5 bases, leaving 11 bases between the germline ends. As DNA, the CDR3 is TGTGCCAGCAGCGTAGCACCAGCCGGGGAGACCCAGTACTTC. This encodes CASSVAPAGETQYF.

The rearrangement joins TRBV28 to TRBJ2-2, with 8 bases lining up with TRBD1. The CDR3 runs 16 residues. The trim removed 4 bases at V and 4 bases at J, leaving 8 bases unmatched. Germline CDR1 is MDHEN and CDR2 is SYDVKM. For the CDR3, the DNA is TGTGCCAGCAGTTGGATGGACAGGGTAACCACCGGGGAGCTGTTTTTT. This codes for CASSWMDRVTTGELFF.

The rearrangement joins TRBV5-4 to TRBJ2-5, with D perhaps matching TRBD1 (7 bases). This CDR3 region has 14 residues. Looked up from germline, CDR1 is SGHNT and CDR2 is YYREEE (reference sequence). Trimming stripped 6 bases from V and 4 bases from J, with 16 bases between. Written as DNA, the CDR3 is TGTGCCAGCACCTCAGGGGGGCTGGTAGAGACCCAGTACTTC. Its translation: CASTSGGLVETQYF. Filled out from reference TRBV5-4 and TRBJ2-5, the complete variable domain reads ETGVTQSPTHLIKTRGQQVTLRCSSQSGHNTVSWYQQALGQGPQFIFQYYREEENGRGNFPPRFSGLQFPNYSSELNVNALELDDSALYLCASTSGGLVETQYFGPGTRLLVL.

The V gene is TRBV15, the J gene TRBJ2-5, with 7 bases aligning to TRBD1. Looked up from germline, CDR1 is LNHNV and CDR2 is YYDKDF (reference sequence). The CDR3 spans 13 residues. V lost 3 bases and J lost 11; bases outside the gene matches: 9. The CDR3 DNA follows: TGTGCCACCAGCAGTCCTTGGGACAGAAGGCAGTACTTC. Amino acids: CATSSPWDRRQYF.

The V call is TRBV19, the J call TRBJ1-2, with unresolved D. Germline CDR1 and CDR2: LNHDA and SQIVND (reference sequence). V lost 5 bases and J lost 4, with 8 bases in between. The CDR3 loop spans 12 amino acids. The CDR3 is CASSLDFYGYTF. In nucleotides, the CDR3 is TGTGCCAGTAGTCTGGACTTCTATGGCTACACCTTC.

In nucleotides, the CDR3 is TGTGCCAGCATCTCGGGGGAGTTCTACAATGAGCAGTTCTTC. Translation gives CASISGEFYNEQFF. The chain links TRBV7-9 to TRBJ2-1, with D possibly being TRBD2 (6 bases). This CDR3 has 14 amino acids. Trimming removed 7 bases at V and 3 bases at J, with 13 bases between. Germline V gives CDR1 SEHNR, CDR2 FQNEAQ (reference sequence).

V and J are TRBV2 and TRBJ1-5; D not certain. There are 13 residues in the CDR3. The germline CDR1 and CDR2 sequences are SNHLY and FYNNEI. Trimming left V 3 bases short and J 5 bases short, with 8 bases between. Written as DNA, the CDR3 is TGTGCCAGCAGTGAGGTGGACTATCAGCCCCAGCATTTT. Residues: CASSEVDYQPQHF.

The J gene is TRBJ1-5, the V gene TRBV28, with TRBD1 as a possible D gene (5 bases). Trimming shortened V by 7 bases and J by 3 bases, and 10 bases separated the two germline ends. The germline CDR1 and CDR2 sequences are MDHEN and SYDVKM. This CDR3 spans 13 amino acids. The CDR3 loop is CASTTVYNQPQHF. In DNA, the CDR3 is TGTGCCAGCACGACAGTCTACAATCAGCCCCAGCATTTT.

The chain uses TRBV5-4 and TRBJ2-5; TRBD2 might be the D (6 bases). Germline V lookup: CDR1 SGHNT, CDR2 YYREEE (reference sequence). This CDR3 has 14 residues. Deletions cut 4 bases from V and 2 bases from J, with 12 bases between. CDR3 nucleotides: TGTGCCAGCAGCCCCGCCCGGGGGCAAGAGACCCAGTACTTC. Translating gives CASSPARGQETQYF. Drawing the rest from reference TRBV5-4 and TRBJ2-5, the complete variable domain is ETGVTQSPTHLIKTRGQQVTLRCSSQSGHNTVSWYQQALGQGPQFIFQYYREEENGRGNFPPRFSGLQFPNYSSELNVNALELDDSALYLCASSPARGQETQYFGPGTRLLVL.

This clone occurred a few times. The rearrangement joins TRBV5-4 to TRBJ1-1, with D uncertain. Germline V gene lookup returns CDR1 SGHNT and CDR2 YYREEE (reference sequence). The CDR3 sequence is 12 residues long. V was clipped by 0 bases and J by 11 bases, with 11 bases between them. The CDR3 region is CASSLDGRPAFF. The CDR3 coding sequence is TGTGCCAGCAGCTTGGATGGGAGGCCGGCTTTCTTT.

This sequence joins TRBV15 and TRBJ1-3; D uncertain. Germline V lookup: CDR1 LNHNV, CDR2 YYDKDF (reference sequence). Between the trimmed V and J ends, which lost 1 base and 3 bases, there was a span of 13 bases. There are 16 residues in the CDR3. The CDR3 region is CATSRAPRAFGNTIYF. The CDR3 bases are TGTGCCACCAGCAGAGCCCCGCGGGCTTTTGGAAACACCATATATTTT.

This chain uses TRBV10-1 with TRBJ1-3; TRBD1 might be the D (5 bases). CDR3 size: 14 residues. In germline, CDR1 is WNHNN, CDR2 SYGVQD (reference sequence). Between the trimmed V and J ends, which lost 3 bases and 2 bases, there was a span of 8 bases. DNA for the CDR3: TGCGCCAGCAGTGAAGGGGCAGCTGGAAACACCATATATTTT. It codes for CASSEGAAGNTIYF.

The rearrangement joins TRBV18 to TRBJ2-7, with TRBD1 matching 9 bases. The CDR3 sequence is 16 residues long. With V trimmed by 3 bases and J by 7 bases, 13 bases remained unmatched. Germline V CDR1 and CDR2: KGHSH, LQKENI. The CDR3 region has the DNA TGTGCCAGCTCACCTTGGGGTACGGGACAGGGTGTTGAGCAGTACTTC. It encodes CASSPWGTGQGVEQYF.